This T cell receptor (beta chain) came from a study of T cells after yellow fever vaccination. Findings and limits, study-wide: The booster saw the reappearance of most primary-vaccination clones (around 96% CD4, roughly 87% CD8). Any FACS-sorted repertoire could hold abundant clonotypes that contaminate it from the bulk population.

This clonotype was recorded a few times. The antigen remains undetermined. CDR1 SQVTM and CDR2 ANQGSEA come from the germline V gene. The CDR3 spans 13 residues. 5'RACE template switching generated TCR cDNA, adding a universal primer site and UMIs. In TCRdb, the 5' RACE reads were re-called with MiXCR into one record per CDR3 protein. The sample has a few hundred thousand distinct CDR3 sequences, 6% to 8% seen once; the top ten hold roughly 1%. The J gene is TRBJ2-5, the V gene TRBV29-1; TRBD1 might be the D (5 bases). This sequence was found in a young man who received the YFV17D yellow fever vaccine. This sample comprised CD4+ T cells sorted from PBMCs, obtained on the day of the yellow fever booster vaccination. CDR3 amino acids: CRDCQGDQETQYF. CDR3 coding DNA: TGCAGGGATTGCCAGGGCGATCAAGAGACCCAGTACTTC.